Below, one T cell receptor beta chain is given with its context. Its target is unknown. The sample is drawn from a study of T-cell reconstitution after alpha-beta-depleted transplantation in children. For TCRbeta, the library was prepared with unique molecular identifiers. TCRdb passed the PCR reads through MiXCR, listing each CDR3 protein once. The data contain a few hundred thousand distinct CDR3 sequences, approximately 13% of them singletons. Study observations and caveats: Day-60 TCRbeta diversity that was high in some patients was derived from surviving recipient T cells and thymic progenitors. At one year after transplant, newly produced T cells mostly accounted for T-cell counts and diversity.

The receptor was derived from a male patient aged 5 to 17 who had a stem cell transplant for acute myeloid leukemia, so the T cells may come from the graft donor. The specimen was PBMCs, mostly from graft donor cells, collected 360 days after TCRalphabeta/CD19-depleted stem cell transplant.

CDR3 residues: CASSPQGGKAQYF. CDR3 sequence (DNA): TGCGCCAGCAGCCCACAGGGGGGTAAGGCGCAGTACTTC. The chain is built from TRBV5-1 and TRBJ2-7; 8 bases match TRBD1. The V gene's germline CDR1 is SGHRS and CDR2 YFSETQ. V trimming: 4 bases; J trimming: 9 bases; junction bases outside the gene matches: 9. CDR3 length equals 13 residues.